The clone carrying this T cell receptor beta chain appeared many times. Its antigen is as yet unknown. The data originate from a study of response to subunit inactivated influenza vaccine. V lost 6 bases, J lost 5 bases, and 25 bases lay in between. The CDR3 runs to 17 residues. TCRdb recomputed calls from the RT-PCR reads with MiXCR, one row per CDR3 protein. Here the sample spans fewer than 550,000 distinct CDR3 sequences, roughly 25% being singletons. Findings of the study overall: It was suggested by the authors that few new T cells are recruited by each seasonal influenza vaccination.

Here the sequenced sample was CD4+ T cells sorted from PBMCs, taken more than 4 days after vaccination. The origin of this receptor is a man aged 45-65 years who received an inactivated influenza vaccine. The chain combines TRBV12-3 or TRBV12-4 with TRBJ2-5; the D gene could be TRBD1 or TRBD2 (7 bases each). In nucleotides, the CDR3 is TGTGCCAGCAGCCTCACCCCGGGACTGCAGGGGGGGGAGACCCAGTACTTC. As protein: CASSLTPGLQGGETQYF.